This T cell receptor beta chain derives from a study of T cell responses to AZD1222 COVID-19 vaccine. The table lists this clone with a count of one. Its antigen remains unknown. Findings and caveats of the study: The sample set comprised mostly white British donors with more females, and clonal diversity was possibly underestimated.

Clones were read by immunoSEQ multiplex PCR, and TCRdb kept only the in-frame ones, dropping some. The table has about 130,000 clones, over 85% seen once. The receptor was isolated from an adult in good health. Material: peripheral blood, obtained on day 0 of AZD1222 vaccination.

The CDR3 region is CASSSLGLAGGEQFF. The CDR3 bases are TGTGCCAGCAGTAGTCTAGGACTAGCGGGAGGTGAGCAGTTCTTC. The chain links TRBV2 to TRBJ2-1; 14 positions match TRBD2. CDR3 size: 15 residues. Germline V gives CDR1 SNHLY, CDR2 FYNNEI. Trimming cost V 5 bases and J 9 bases; bases outside gene matches: 6.